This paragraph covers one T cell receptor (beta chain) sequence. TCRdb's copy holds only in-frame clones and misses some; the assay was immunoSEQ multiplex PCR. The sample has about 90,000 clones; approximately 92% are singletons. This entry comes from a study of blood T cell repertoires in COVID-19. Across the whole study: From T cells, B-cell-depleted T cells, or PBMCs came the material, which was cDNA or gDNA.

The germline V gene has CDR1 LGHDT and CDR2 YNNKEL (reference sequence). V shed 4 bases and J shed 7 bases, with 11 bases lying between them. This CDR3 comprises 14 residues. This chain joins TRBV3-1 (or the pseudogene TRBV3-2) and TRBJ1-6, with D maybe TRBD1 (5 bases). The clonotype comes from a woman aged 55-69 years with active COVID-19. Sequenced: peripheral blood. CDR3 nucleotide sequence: TGTGCCAGCAGCCTCAGGGAGGACAATTCACCCCTCCACTTT. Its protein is CASSLREDNSPLHF.